This TCR beta chain was documented in a study of shared clonotypes between healthy human individuals. Concerning this clone itself: Its specificity is unknown.

Findings and limits, study-wide: Relative to clonotypes present in all four donors, those not shared had lower generation probabilities.

In the naive CD8 group, cells lacked CD45RO and were positively selected for CCR7, so terminally differentiated effector memory CD45RA+ cells were left out. Trimming left V 2 bases short and J 3 bases short, with 14 bases between. This CDR3 region has 15 residues. Germline loops: CDR1 MGHDK, CDR2 SYGVNS. Clones were sequenced by immunoSEQ multiplex PCR, and TCRdb holds only the in-frame ones, with some missing. The table shows around 600,000 clones, with nearly 98% occurring only once. Sample: naive CD8+ T cells sorted from blood. The chain has TRBV25-1 and TRBJ2-7; D unresolved. This clonotype originated in a man under 40 in good health. The DNA of the CDR3 is TGTGCCAGCAGTGAACCCGACCGCCTCGGCTACGAGCAGTACTTC. It encodes CASSEPDRLGYEQYF.